This T cell receptor (beta chain) appears in the sequencing data of a study of tumor-infiltrating lymphocytes in primary liver carcinoma. This clonotype was detected many times. This CDR3 region has 12 residues. Trimming removed 8 bases from V and 0 bases from J, with 5 bases in between. Germline V CDR1 and CDR2: MDHEN, SYDVKM. The tissue used was unsorted bulk material of roughly 17-31 mg. RNA and DNA were co-extracted from it with the AllPrep DNA/RNA mini kit. No treatment had been given to the patients, who were chronically infected with HBV. Starting from 500 ng of total RNA, TCR beta cDNA was produced with a primer in the constant region. ARM-PCR, slightly modified, supplied the TCR beta libraries through three nested multiplex PCR rounds. Primers for the first two PCR rounds were TRBV1-TRBV30 forward primers and a C-beta reverse primer (around 10 cycles per round). Each CDR3 protein is one row after TCRdb ran MiXCR on the multiplex PCR reads. The repertoire consists of about 75,000 distinct CDR3 sequences, with about three quarters occurring once and the leading ten covering around 24%.

The chain has TRBV28 and TRBJ1-3; unclear D gene. This TCR came from a man aged 35 to 55 with primary liver carcinoma and hepatitis B virus infection. The sequenced sample consisted of tumor-adjacent normal liver tissue. CDR3 nucleotides: TGTGCCAGCTACGTCTCTGGAAACACCATATATTTT. Residues: CASYVSGNTIYF.